This T cell receptor (beta chain) stems from a study of T-cell memory formation after mild COVID-19 (dated by TCRdb to the early 2020s). As for the study more broadly: Most TCR sequence clusters were specific to one of the two donors. In a couple of donors, T-cell clones that expanded and contracted after mild COVID-19 were followed by sequencing TCRalpha and TCRbeta repertoires longitudinally. Two young, previously healthy adult volunteers, one female and one male, were included in the cohort. The study at large found these results: Only a couple of mild cases were covered in the study, and larger cohorts including severe cases with pre-infection samples were considered necessary. Some responding clones were found in pre-infection memory, which suggests that pre-existing cross-reactive memory T cells took part in the SARS-CoV-2 response. Contracting CD4+ clones were found mainly in CM and EM memory subsets, while CD8+ clones were enriched in EMRA. SARS-CoV-2 specificity of the second-wave clones peaking on day 37 was not confirmed. Balanced CD4/CD8 phenotypes were observed for clones contracting from day 15 to 85, whereas a bias towards CD4+ was observed for a second wave of clones expanding from day 15 to 37.

This clonotype has only a few counts. It lacks a known antigen. No base qualities exist here, and no much larger clone lies one base off it. Ficoll-Paque density gradient centrifugation was used to isolate PBMCs. V is shortened by 5 bases, J by 6 bases, and the region joining them spans 8 bases. The CDR3, cysteine through phenylalanine, is 11 amino acids long. The read is trimmed to its CDR3 DNA, 33 bases read in frame from base 1. Looking up the germline V gene yields CDR1 MNHEY and CDR2 SVGAGI. The instrument was an Illumina NovaSeq 6000. Using 5'RACE with constant-segment primers, TCRalpha and TCRbeta cDNA libraries were constructed, with sample barcodes and unique molecular identifiers added in the process. RNA was extracted from every sample with Trizol reagent. Library amplification was performed in two PCR steps, and a second sample barcode and Illumina TruSeq adapters were introduced in the second step. Sequencing of libraries was performed on an Illumina NovaSeq with 2 x 150 bp paired-end reads. As for how the authors treated the data: Demultiplexing of reads and collapsing into UMI-guided consensus sequences were performed with migec v1.2.7. Using mixcr v2.1.11, UMI consensuses were aligned to TRA and TRB V and J templates and then assembled into clonotypes. A clonotype was counted as expanded or contracted only if both edgeR and NoisET called the change significant, with noise models trained on biological replicates. For edgeR calls, a false discovery rate-adjusted p below 0.01 and a log2 fold-change threshold of 1 were applied. As an exploratory analysis of dynamics, max-normalized trajectories of the 1000 most abundant clonotypes were examined by PCA with hierarchical clustering. Separately sequenced CD4+ and CD8+ repertoires were used to assign a CD4 or CD8 phenotype to each responding clone. Starting from the raw public reads, TCRdb applied fastp trimming at Q25, assembled clones with MiXCR and retained in-frame beta chains. Rows matching on CDR3 protein sequence are summarized as one entry with the most common DNA and genes. The V and J calls here are based on TCRdb, not the publication. The sample profile shows about 390,000 distinct CDR3 sequences; around 20% of them were found once. Jointly, the top ten make up approximately 12% of the sample.

This sequence was found in an adult woman who had mild COVID-19 (a few samples of this study predate the infection). The sample titles of this study are shuffled in the database, so cell type and time point are left out; the donor was told from shared clones. The chain joins TRBV6-5 to TRBJ2-7; tentative D gene TRBD1, with 6 bases matching. Sample: PBMCs or a T cell subset sorted from them (not recorded which). The nucleotides are TGTGCCAGCAGTCAGGGGTTCGAGCAGTACTTC. It translates to CASSQGFEQYF.